Described below is a single T cell receptor (beta chain) sequence and its context. The antigen this receptor binds is unknown. Per-base quality was not reported, and no clone a single base away is much larger than it. This entry comes from a study of T cell changes during pregnancy in multiple sclerosis (dated 2019 in TCRdb). With respect to the entire study: The study looked at changes in the T cell repertoire across pregnancy in women with multiple sclerosis.

Receptors were amplified or captured by the immunoSEQ multiplex PCR assay. What TCRdb holds here is the immuneACCESS table cut down to in-frame rearrangements. Part of the clones is not present; checked against another copy, under half of the missing clones reflect an unresolved V gene, and the others are unexplained. The sample yields under 95,000 clones; 90% to 95% were counted once. The top ten constitute about 1.6% of the sample. This specimen consisted of peripheral blood, obtained after pregnancy. This clonotype was sampled from a female donor in good health, enrolled as a control in a pregnancy study.

The CDR3 is CASLRRDRGINTEAFF. The nucleotides read TGTGCCAGCCTTAGGCGGGACAGGGGGATCAACACTGAAGCTTTCTTT. The chain employs TRBV19 and TRBJ1-1, and 11 junction bases match TRBD1. For this chain, trimming is 9 bases at the V end and 2 bases at the J end, and the number of junction bases without a gene match is 11. The germline V gene (reference sequence) gives CDR1 as LNHDA and CDR2 as SQIVND. Measured from the cysteine to the phenylalanine, the CDR3 is 16 residues long. The retained sequence is limited to the CDR3, 48 bases, with the frame set at the first base.